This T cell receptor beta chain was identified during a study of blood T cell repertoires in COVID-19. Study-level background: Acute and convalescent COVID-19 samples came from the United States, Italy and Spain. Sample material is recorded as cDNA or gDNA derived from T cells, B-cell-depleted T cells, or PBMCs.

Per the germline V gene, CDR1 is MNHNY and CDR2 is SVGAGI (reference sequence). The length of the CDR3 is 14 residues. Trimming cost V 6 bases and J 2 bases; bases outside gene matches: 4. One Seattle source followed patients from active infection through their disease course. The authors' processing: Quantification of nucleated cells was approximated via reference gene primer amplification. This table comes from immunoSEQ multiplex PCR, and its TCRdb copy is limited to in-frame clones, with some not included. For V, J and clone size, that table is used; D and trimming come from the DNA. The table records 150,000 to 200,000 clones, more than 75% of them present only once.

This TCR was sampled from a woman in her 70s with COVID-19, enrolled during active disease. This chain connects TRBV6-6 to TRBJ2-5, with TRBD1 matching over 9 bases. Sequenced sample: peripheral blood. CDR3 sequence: CASRRDRAQETQYF. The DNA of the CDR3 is TGTGCCAGCAGACGGGACAGGGCACAAGAGACCCAGTACTTC.